Detailed here is one TCR beta chain. The target antigen is unknown. This record comes from a study of cytomegalovirus exposure and HLA in healthy donors. Findings of the study overall: Within a later analysis, the majority of CMV-associated TCR beta chains appeared HLA-restricted.

The CDR3 contains 12 residues. V was pared by 5 bases and J by 1 base, with 5 bases between. Germline-derived CDR1 and CDR2 are SGHVS and FNYEAQ. This PCR relied on a set of 60 Vbeta primers and 13 Jbeta primers. This table comes from immunoSEQ multiplex PCR, and its TCRdb copy is limited to in-frame clones, with some not included. Of under 200,000 clones detected, over 60% appear once; the ten largest clones hold approximately 5.1%. The sequencing sample was made of PBMCs. The chain carries TRBV7-6 and TRBJ2-5, with a weak D call TRBD2 (5 bases). This TCR was recovered from a man aged 35-49 years in good health and CMV-seronegative. CDR3 DNA: TGTGCCAGCAGCCGGGGCCAAGAGACCCAGTACTTC. Encoded protein: CASSRGQETQYF.